The sequence of this T cell receptor (beta chain) was determined in a study of cytomegalovirus exposure and HLA in healthy donors. Study-level points and caveats: TCR beta chains numbering more than 150 were designated cytomegalovirus-associated.

Notes on this clone: Its antigen is currently unknown.

The V gene's germline CDR1 is MNHEY and CDR2 SMNVEV (reference sequence). V lost 6 bases and J 0 bases, leaving 24 bases between the germline ends. This CDR3 is built from 18 residues. Produced via immunoSEQ multiplex PCR; TCRdb's table is partial and in-frame only. The repertoire has about 300,000 clones, 88% of them found once; the top ten carry approximately 0.95%. Material: PBMCs. This TCR derives from a woman between 18 and 29 years old in good health and CMV-seronegative. The V gene is TRBV27, the J gene TRBJ2-7, with D perhaps matching TRBD2 (6 bases). The CDR3 region has the DNA TGTGCCAGCAGCCCGCTAATGTTCTTGGGGGACTCCTCCTACGAGCAGTACTTC. Amino acid sequence: CASSPLMFLGDSSYEQYF.